What follows are 23 T cell receptor beta chains derived from one specimen sequenced in a study of molecular identifiers for immune sequencing clone quantification (dated by TCRdb to 2016 to 2018). The library was produced with PCR. The sequencer was a NextSeq 500. The public sequencing data were trimmed at Q25 with fastp and processed into clonotypes with MiXCR by TCRdb, which kept only in-frame beta chains. CDR3 protein sequences are deduplicated, and each keeps its most common genes and DNA. The sample records about 97,000 distinct CDR3 sequences, about 35% of which are singletons. Less than 10% of the sample comes from the top ten. Sequenced input: naive CD8+ T cells from blood, with Jurkat cell RNA spiked in. The meaning of the sample's cell subset or site label: FACS-sorted CD8+CD4-CCR7+CD45RA+ naive T cells. These receptors all come from a human donor in good health. Some libraries in this study had Jurkat cell RNA spiked in.

On this clonotype itself: Because it lacks the conserved phenylalanine or tryptophan at the end, this CDR3 is likely a read error. The rearrangement joins TRBV4-3 to TRBJ2-1; 8 bases are shared with TRBD2. There are 16 residues in the CDR3. From germline, CDR1 is LGHNA and CDR2 YSLEER. With 0 bases clipped from V and 9 bases from J, the junction kept 10 bases outside the gene matches. The CDR3 protein is CASSQDWQAGEFEQFI. The CDR3 region has the DNA TGCGCCAGCAGCCAAGATTGGCAAGCGGGAGAGTTTGAGCAGTTCATC.

The chain combines TRBV28 with TRBJ1-2; D is possibly TRBD1 (5 bases). The CDR3 loop spans 14 amino acids. Germline V gene sequence: CDR1 MDHEN, CDR2 SYDVKM. The V end lost 3 bases, the J end lost 6 bases, and 14 bases lay between the germline ends. The CDR3 DNA is TGTGCCAGCAGTTTCGAAGGGACGGGGGATGGCTACACCTTC. Translating gives CASSFEGTGDGYTF.

This clonotype occurred many times. The chain combines TRBV4-1 with TRBJ1-4, with D uncertain. Germline CDR1 MGHRA, CDR2 YSYEKL. The CDR3 length is 15 residues. Trimming cost V 5 bases and J 9 bases, with 19 bases left between them. CDR3 nucleotide sequence: TGCGCCAGCAGCGAAGTAAATGGGTTCGGCCAAAAACTGTTTTTT. It yields the protein CASSEVNGFGQKLFF.

The chain combines TRBV28 with TRBJ1-1; no firm D call. Trimming cost V 1 base and J 4 bases, with 13 bases left between them. The germline V gene has CDR1 MDHEN and CDR2 SYDVKM. This CDR3 is built from 15 residues. CDR3 bases: TGTGCCAGCAGTTTATTTCCGGGGTTGGGCACTGAAGCTTTCTTT. As protein: CASSLFPGLGTEAFF.

This clonotype came up many times. J is TRBJ2-3 and V is TRBV7-6; the D is unclear. The germline V and J ends were trimmed by 8 bases and 2 bases, with 11 bases remaining between them. CDR3 length: 13 amino acids. Germline values: CDR1 SGHVS, CDR2 FNYEAQ. CDR3 bases: TGTGCCAGCGCTGGCCTCTACACAGATACGCAGTATTTT. Protein: CASAGLYTDTQYF.

This clonotype was picked up a small number of times. The V gene is TRBV13, the J gene TRBJ2-5; no reliable D call. The germline CDR1 and CDR2 sequences are PRHDT and FYEKMQ (reference sequence). This CDR3 comprises 13 residues. Trimming stripped 0 bases from V and 3 bases from J, with 5 bases between. CDR3 in DNA: TGTGCCAGCAGCTTAGGGGCAGAAGAGACCCAGTACTTC. Its protein is CASSLGAEETQYF.

Regarding this clonotype: A much larger clone is a single base away; this may be a read error. The chain combines TRBV28 with TRBJ1-4; maybe TRBD1 (6 bases). Germline assignment: CDR1 MDHEN and CDR2 SYDVKM. This CDR3 comprises 15 residues. The CDR3 loop reads CASSPYRATNENLFF. Written as DNA, the CDR3 is TGTGCCAGCAGTCCCTACAGGGCAACTAATGAAAATCTGTTTTTT. Variable domain in full (rest from reference TRBV28 and TRBJ1-4): DVKVTQSSRYLVKRTGEKVFLECVQDMDHENMFWYRQDPGLGLRLIYFSYDVKMKEKGDIPEGYSVSREKKERFSLILESASTNQTSMYLCASSPYRATNENLFFGSGTQLSVL.

In this sample, this clonotype turned up a few times. The chain joins TRBV19 to TRBJ2-3, with 8 bases that match TRBD1. The CDR3 has 17 residues. V lost 1 base to trimming and J lost 4 bases; unmatched junction nucleotides: 10. Per germline, CDR1 LNHDA and CDR2 SQIVND (reference sequence). For the CDR3, the DNA is TGTGCCAGTAGTATAGTTGAGACAGGGGAATCTGCAGATACGCAGTATTTT. Its translation is CASSIVETGESADTQYF.

As for this clonotype: The missing conserved phenylalanine or tryptophan at the end of this CDR3 makes a read error likely. The genes are TRBV4-2 and TRBJ2-5; D unclear. The germline CDR1 and CDR2 sequences are LGHNA and YNFKEQ. This CDR3 has 14 residues. V shed 2 bases and J shed 2 bases, with 9 bases lying between them. The CDR3, as DNA: TGTGCCAGCAGCCAATACACAGAGCAAGAGACCCAGTACTCC. It yields the protein CASSQYTEQETQYS.

With regard to this clonotype: A much larger clone lies one base from this, so it may be a read error. CDR3 amino acids: CAGSGTGNGEQFF. CDR3 DNA: TGTGCCGGCAGTGGGACAGGGAATGGTGAGCAGTTCTTC. V usage is TRBV6-5 and J usage is TRBJ2-1, with 9 bases matching TRBD1. The length of the CDR3 is 13 residues. Germline V lookup: CDR1 MNHEY, CDR2 SVGAGI.

A word on this clonotype: This sequence may be a read error, since a much larger clone differs from it by one base. The V gene is TRBV28, the J gene TRBJ2-7; no clear D. This CDR3 is 12 amino acids long. The germline V gene encodes CDR1 MDHEN and CDR2 SYDVKM. CDR3 in DNA: TGTGCCAGCAGTTCGCAGGCCTACGAGCGGTACTTC. Its translation: CASSSQAYERYF.

In this sample, this clonotype turned up many times. The chain links TRBV7-2 to TRBJ2-3, with 9 positions matching TRBD1. The CDR3 is 14 amino acids. V gave up 8 bases and J gave up 4 bases; unmatched junction bases: 7. The germline gives CDR1 SGHTA, CDR2 FQGNSA. The CDR3 coding sequence is TGTGCCAGCGGGACAGGGTCCCTTGCAGATACGCAGTATTTT. Translating gives CASGTGSLADTQYF.

The chain joins TRBV5-1 to TRBJ2-7; D might be TRBD2 (6 bases). This CDR3 has 17 residues. Germline-derived CDR1 and CDR2 are SGHRS and YFSETQ. V was pared by 4 bases and J by 3 bases, with 23 bases between. The CDR3 coding sequence is TGCGCCAGCAGCCCCCCCAGAGTGGCTAGCGCCGTCTACGAGCAGTACTTC. It specifies CASSPPRVASAVYEQYF.

This clonotype was counted at least ten times. The chain employs TRBV7-9 and TRBJ1-1; tentatively, D is TRBD1 (5 bases). The V gene lost 2 bases and the J gene lost 8 bases, with 9 bases spanning the gap. The germline CDR1 and CDR2 sequences are SEHNR and FQNEAQ (reference sequence). The CDR3 runs to 12 residues. The CDR3 sequence: CASSLRGKEAFF. The DNA for the CDR3 is TGTGCCAGCAGCTTACGGGGGAAAGAAGCTTTCTTT. Looking up the rest from reference TRBV7-9 and TRBJ1-1 gives the full variable domain: DTGVSQNPRHKITKRGQNVTFRCDPISEHNRLYWYRQTLGQGPEFLTYFQNEAQLEKSRLLSDRFSAERPKGSFSTLEIQRTEQGDSAMYLCASSLRGKEAFFGQGTRLTVV.

This clonotype was detected only a few times. The chain uses TRBV20-1 and TRBJ1-3, with 8 bases matching TRBD1. With V trimmed by 1 base and J by 2 bases, 1 base remained unmatched. The CDR3 is made up of 14 amino acids. Germline V gene sequence: CDR1 DFQATT, CDR2 SNEGSKA (reference sequence). The CDR3 sequence is CSARGQGTGNTIYF. The CDR3 DNA reads as TGCAGTGCTAGAGGACAGGGGACTGGAAACACCATATATTTT.

The chain combines TRBV28 with TRBJ2-1; 9 bases fit TRBD1. Germline-derived CDR1 and CDR2 are MDHEN and SYDVKM. The V gene end was trimmed by 1 base and the J gene end by 4 bases; junction bases not matched to a gene: 11. The CDR3 consists of 18 residues. DNA of the CDR3: TGTGCCAGCAGTTTATTAAACACGGACAGGGGACCATACAATGAGCAGTTCTTC. Its protein product is CASSLLNTDRGPYNEQFF.

The genes are TRBV4-3 and TRBJ1-6; a possible D gene is TRBD1 (5 bases). The CDR3 has 16 residues. Germline V gene lookup returns CDR1 LGHNA and CDR2 YSLEER. The ends were cut back, 0 bases at V and 8 bases at J, with 14 bases in the middle. The CDR3 DNA reads as TGCGCCAGCAGCCAAGACGACTGGCAGGGTGATTCACCCCTCCACTTT. It translates to CASSQDDWQGDSPLHF.

This clonotype was seen at least ten times. The chain recombines TRBV25-1 with TRBJ1-5; weak D call: TRBD1 (6 bases). Germline V lookup: CDR1 MGHDK, CDR2 SYGVNS. The CDR3 has 14 residues. V was trimmed by 2 bases and J by 4 bases, leaving 9 bases between them. The CDR3: CASSEEGGNQPQHF. The CDR3 bases are TGTGCCAGCAGTGAAGAAGGGGGGAATCAGCCCCAGCATTTT.

A few counts support this clonotype. The genes are TRBV5-6 and TRBJ2-6; possibly TRBD1 for D (5 bases). Germline lookup yields CDR1 SGHDT and CDR2 YYEEEE. The CDR3 sequence is 15 residues long. V gave up 0 bases and J gave up 4 bases, with 8 bases separating them. The CDR3 region has the DNA TGTGCCAGCAGCTTGGCAGGGATCGGGGCCAACGTCCTGACTTTC. Translating gives CASSLAGIGANVLTF.

Remarks on this clonotype: A junction boundary mismatches the germline segment, possibly from a read error. The chain couples TRBV10-3 to TRBJ2-5; 12 bases agree with TRBD2. Per germline, CDR1 ENHRY and CDR2 SYGVKD. This CDR3 comprises 16 residues. The CDR3 region is CAISNILAGGQETQNF. DNA for the CDR3: TGTGCCATCAGTAACATACTAGCGGGAGGTCAAGAGACCCAGAACTTC.

The CDR3, as DNA: TGTGCCAGCAGTTTGACGGCATATAGCAATCAGCCCCAGCATTTT. Translation: CASSLTAYSNQPQHF. The genes are TRBV27 and TRBJ1-5; D is ambiguous. The CDR3 runs 15 residues. The germline V and J ends were trimmed by 3 bases and 0 bases, with 9 bases remaining between them. The germline CDR1 and CDR2 sequences are MNHEY and SMNVEV (reference sequence).

This clonotype was recorded a few times. CDR3 loop: CASSHHGLAGEVWNEQFF. CDR3 DNA sequence: TGCGCCAGCAGCCACCACGGACTAGCGGGAGAGGTTTGGAATGAGCAGTTCTTC. The gene calls are TRBV4-1 and TRBJ2-1, with 13 bases aligning to TRBD2. The germline gives CDR1 MGHRA, CDR2 YSYEKL. V trimming: 3 bases; J trimming: 7 bases; junction bases outside the gene matches: 12. The CDR3 has 18 residues.

The J gene is TRBJ2-7, the V gene TRBV27, with D perhaps TRBD2 (6 bases). Per the germline V gene, CDR1 is MNHEY and CDR2 is SMNVEV (reference sequence). V dropped 5 bases and J dropped 4 bases, with 12 bases sitting between them. The CDR3 consists of 13 residues. The CDR3 here is CASSITSSYEQYF. Written as DNA, the CDR3 is TGTGCCAGCAGTATTACTAGCTCTTACGAGCAGTACTTC.